The T cell receptor (beta chain) described here comes from a study of shared clonotypes between healthy human individuals. Overall study results and limits: Sorted-subset sequencing, rarefaction showed, was incomplete despite large depth. Estimated richness values were generally larger in naive subsets than in memory subsets.

Details on this clone: Its antigen is undetermined.

The table came from immunoSEQ multiplex PCR; TCRdb's copy has only in-frame clones and leaves some out. The sample carries a few hundred thousand clones, about 74% recorded once. This CDR3 has 12 amino acids. Germline V gene data show CDR1 as SNHLY and CDR2 as FYNNEI. V lost 2 bases and J lost 5, with 6 bases in between. This TCR derives from a man aged 30 to 39 in good health. V gene TRBV2 combines with J gene TRBJ2-5, with D hard to call. Source material: memory CD4+ T cells sorted from blood. Subset defined: CD45RA-negative fraction. The chain's CDR3 is CASSEIWETQYF. Here the CDR3 DNA reads TGTGCCAGCAGTGAAATCTGGGAGACCCAGTACTTC.